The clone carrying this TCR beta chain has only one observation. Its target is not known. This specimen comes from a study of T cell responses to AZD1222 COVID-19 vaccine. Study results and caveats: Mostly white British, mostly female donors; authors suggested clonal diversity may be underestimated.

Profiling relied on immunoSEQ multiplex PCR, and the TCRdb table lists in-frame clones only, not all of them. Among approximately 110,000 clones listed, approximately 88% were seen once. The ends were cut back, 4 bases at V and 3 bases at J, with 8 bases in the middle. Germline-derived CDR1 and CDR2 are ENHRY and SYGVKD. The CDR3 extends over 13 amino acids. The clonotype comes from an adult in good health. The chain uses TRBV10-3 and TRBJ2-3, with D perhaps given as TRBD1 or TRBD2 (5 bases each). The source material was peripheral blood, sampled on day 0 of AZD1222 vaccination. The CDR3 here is CAISGGTTDTQYF. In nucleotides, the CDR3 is TGTGCCATCAGTGGGGGGACGACAGATACGCAGTATTTT.